This record looks at one TCR beta chain sequence and its context. The Seattle patients joined while their infection was active and were tracked longitudinally afterward. In the authors' methods: Researchers report that nucleated cell counts were estimated from reference gene primer amplification. The protocol was immunoSEQ multiplex PCR, while the TCRdb copy is restricted to in-frame clones and leaves out a portion. V, J and clone size are those of that table, while D and trimming were read from the DNA. The data show 270,000 or so clones, 85% to 90% seen once. These data are taken from a study of blood T cell repertoires in COVID-19. Study-level information: Whether acute or convalescent, the COVID-19 samples came from the United States, Italy and Spain. PBMCs, B-cell-depleted T cells, or T cells provided the cDNA or gDNA that made up the material.

CDR1 is SGHKS and CDR2 is YYEKEE in the germline V gene (reference sequence). Trimming took 4 bases from V and 1 from J, leaving 6 bases between them. The CDR3 consists of 12 residues. Sample: peripheral blood. V is TRBV5-5 and J is TRBJ2-7; D is ambiguous. The TCR sequence derives from a woman aged 30 to 39 with COVID-19, enrolled during active disease. In DNA form, the CDR3 reads TGTGCCAGCAGCACAAAATCCTACGAGCAGTACTTC. This encodes CASSTKSYEQYF.